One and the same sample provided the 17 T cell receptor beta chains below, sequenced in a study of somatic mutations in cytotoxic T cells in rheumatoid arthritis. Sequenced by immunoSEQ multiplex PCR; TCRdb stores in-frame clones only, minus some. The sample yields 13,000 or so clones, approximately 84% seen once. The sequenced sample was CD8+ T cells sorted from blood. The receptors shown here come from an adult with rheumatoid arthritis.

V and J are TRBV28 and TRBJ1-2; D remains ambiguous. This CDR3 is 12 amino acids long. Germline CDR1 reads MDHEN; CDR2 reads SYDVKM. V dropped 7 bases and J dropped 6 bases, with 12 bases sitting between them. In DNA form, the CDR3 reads TGTGCCAGCAAAGATCCAGGCGATGGCTACACCTTC. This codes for CASKDPGDGYTF.

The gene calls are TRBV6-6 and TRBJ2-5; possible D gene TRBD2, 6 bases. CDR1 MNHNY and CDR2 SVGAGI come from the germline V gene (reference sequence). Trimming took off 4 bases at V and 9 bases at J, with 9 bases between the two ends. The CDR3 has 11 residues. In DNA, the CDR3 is TGTGCCAGCAGTTTAGGGGAGGCCCAGTACTTC. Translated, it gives CASSLGEAQYF.

CDR3 DNA: TGTGCCAGCAGTGAAGGGTGGGGGACAGTTGGGACCCAGTACTTC. It is translated as CASSEGWGTVGTQYF. The gene calls are TRBV6-1 and TRBJ2-5; TRBD1 matches at 7 bases. V trimming: 1 base; J trimming: 7 bases; junction bases outside the gene matches: 9. Per germline, CDR1 MNHNS and CDR2 SASEGT. The CDR3 extends over 15 amino acids.

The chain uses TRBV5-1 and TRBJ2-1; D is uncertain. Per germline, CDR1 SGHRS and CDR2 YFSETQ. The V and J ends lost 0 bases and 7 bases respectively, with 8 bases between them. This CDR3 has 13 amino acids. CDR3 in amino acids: CASSLDLRNEQFF. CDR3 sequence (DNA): TGCGCCAGCAGCTTGGACCTCAGGAATGAGCAGTTCTTC.

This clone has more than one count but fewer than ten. The CDR3: CASSLLIGGVLEQYF. The CDR3 bases are TGTGCCAGCAGTCTTTTGATTGGCGGTGTGCTTGAGCAGTACTTC. The V call is TRBV27, the J call TRBJ2-7; no reliable D call. V lost 5 bases and J lost 7, with 21 bases in between. Germline V CDR1 and CDR2: MNHEY, SMNVEV (reference sequence). This CDR3 contains 15 residues.

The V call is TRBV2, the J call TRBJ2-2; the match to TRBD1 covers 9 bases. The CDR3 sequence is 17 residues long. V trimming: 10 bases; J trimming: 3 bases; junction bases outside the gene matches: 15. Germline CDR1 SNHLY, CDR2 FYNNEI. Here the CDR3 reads CATYLGGQGRDTGELFF. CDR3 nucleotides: TGTGCCACTTACCTCGGGGGACAGGGACGAGACACCGGGGAGCTGTTTTTT.

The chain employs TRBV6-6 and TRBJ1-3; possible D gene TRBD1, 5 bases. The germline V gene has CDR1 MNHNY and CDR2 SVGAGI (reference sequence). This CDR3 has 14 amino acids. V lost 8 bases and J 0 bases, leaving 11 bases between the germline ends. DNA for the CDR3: TGTGCCAGCTTTGGGCAGGGCTCTGGAAACACCATATATTTT. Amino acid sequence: CASFGQGSGNTIYF.

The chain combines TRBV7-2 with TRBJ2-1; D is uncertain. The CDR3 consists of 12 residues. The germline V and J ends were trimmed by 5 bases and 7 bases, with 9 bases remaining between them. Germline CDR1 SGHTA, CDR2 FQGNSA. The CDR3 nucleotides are TGTGCCAGCAGCCCTCAACTGAATGAGCAGTTCTTC. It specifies CASSPQLNEQFF.

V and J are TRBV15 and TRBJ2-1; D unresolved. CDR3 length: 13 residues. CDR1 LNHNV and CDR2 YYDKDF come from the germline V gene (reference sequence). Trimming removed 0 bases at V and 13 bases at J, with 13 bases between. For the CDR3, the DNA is TGTGCCACCAGCAGAGAAAGGGCTTGGGGTCAGTTCTTC. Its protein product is CATSRERAWGQFF.

In nucleotides, the CDR3 is TGCGCCAGCGGCCCGGGGACAGCCCACGCAGATACGCAGTATTTT. It specifies CASGPGTAHADTQYF. This chain uses TRBV5-1 with TRBJ2-3, with 7 positions matching TRBD1. V shed 7 bases, J shed 4 bases, and the junction held 12 bases outside the gene matches. The CDR3 length is 15 residues. Looked up from germline, CDR1 is SGHRS and CDR2 is YFSETQ.

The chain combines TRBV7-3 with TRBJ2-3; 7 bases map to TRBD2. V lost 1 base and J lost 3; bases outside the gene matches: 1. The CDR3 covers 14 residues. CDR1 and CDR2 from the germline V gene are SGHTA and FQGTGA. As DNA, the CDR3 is TGTGCCAGCAGCTTAAAGGGAGGGACAGATACGCAGTATTTT. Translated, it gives CASSLKGGTDTQYF.

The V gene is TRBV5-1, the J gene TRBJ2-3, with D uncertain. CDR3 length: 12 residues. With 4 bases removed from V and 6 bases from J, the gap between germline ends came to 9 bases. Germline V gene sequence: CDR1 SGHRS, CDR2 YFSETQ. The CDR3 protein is CASSATRDTQYF. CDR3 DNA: TGCGCCAGCAGCGCGACCCGCGATACGCAGTATTTT. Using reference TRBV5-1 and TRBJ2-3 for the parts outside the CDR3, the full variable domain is KAGVTQTPRYLIKTRGQQVTLSCSPISGHRSVSWYQQTPGQGLQFLFEYFSETQRNKGNFPGRFSGRQFSNSRSEMNVSTLELGDSALYLCASSATRDTQYFGPGTRLTVL.

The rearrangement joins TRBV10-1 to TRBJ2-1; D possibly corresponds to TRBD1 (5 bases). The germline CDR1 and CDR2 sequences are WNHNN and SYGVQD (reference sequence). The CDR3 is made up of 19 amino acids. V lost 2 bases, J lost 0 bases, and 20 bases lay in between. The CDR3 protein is CASSEANSRGSISYNEQFF. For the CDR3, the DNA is TGCGCCAGCAGTGAGGCCAACTCTAGGGGATCAATCTCCTACAATGAGCAGTTCTTC.

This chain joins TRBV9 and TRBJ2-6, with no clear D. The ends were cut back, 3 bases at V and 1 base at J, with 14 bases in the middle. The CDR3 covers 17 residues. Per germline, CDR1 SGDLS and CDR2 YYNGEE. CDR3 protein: CASSGRSQTSGANVLTF. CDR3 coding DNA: TGTGCCAGCAGCGGCCGTTCCCAAACTTCTGGGGCCAACGTCCTGACTTTC.

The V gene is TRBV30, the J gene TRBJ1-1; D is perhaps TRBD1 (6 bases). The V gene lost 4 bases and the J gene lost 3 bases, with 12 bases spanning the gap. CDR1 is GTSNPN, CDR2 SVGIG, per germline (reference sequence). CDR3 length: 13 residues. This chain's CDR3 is CAWTAYRDTEAFF. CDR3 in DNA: TGTGCCTGGACCGCGTACAGGGACACTGAAGCTTTCTTT. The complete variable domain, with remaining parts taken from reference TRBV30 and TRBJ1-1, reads SQTIHQWPATLVQPVGSPLSLECTVEGTSNPNLYWYRQAAGRGLQLLFYSVGIGQISSEVPQNLSASRPQDRQFILSSKKLLLSDSGFYLCAWTAYRDTEAFFGQGTRLTVV.

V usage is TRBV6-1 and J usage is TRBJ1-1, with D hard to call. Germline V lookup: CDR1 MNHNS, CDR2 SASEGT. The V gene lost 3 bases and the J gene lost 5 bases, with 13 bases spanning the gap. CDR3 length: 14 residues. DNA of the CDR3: TGTGCCAGCAGTGAGAGACACCGGGGAACTGAAGCTTTCTTT. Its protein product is CASSERHRGTEAFF.

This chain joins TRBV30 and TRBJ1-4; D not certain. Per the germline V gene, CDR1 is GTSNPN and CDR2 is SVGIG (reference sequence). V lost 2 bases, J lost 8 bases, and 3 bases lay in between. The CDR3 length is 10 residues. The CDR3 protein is CAWSLEKLFF. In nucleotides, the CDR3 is TGTGCCTGGAGTCTAGAAAAACTGTTTTTT.